This TCR beta chain was profiled in a study of blood T cell repertoires in COVID-19. Study processing details: Estimates of nucleated cell counts were drawn from the amplification of reference gene primers. Produced via immunoSEQ multiplex PCR; TCRdb's table is partial and in-frame only. Clone size and the V and J calls come from that table; the DNA yielded D and trimming. The sample consists of 30,000 to 35,000 clones, roughly 92% of them appearing once. The CDR3 covers 19 residues. CDR1 and CDR2 from the germline V gene are LGHNA and YNFKEQ. V was clipped by 0 bases and J by 8 bases; unmatched bases: 15.

The TCR was taken from a human donor in a cohort sampled during active COVID-19. The sample comprised peripheral blood. The chain couples TRBV4-2 to TRBJ2-2; 10 nucleotides align to TRBD2. The chain's CDR3 is CASSQEIAGGVMGAGELFF. CDR3 nucleotide sequence: TGTGCCAGCAGCCAAGAAATAGCGGGAGGTGTTATGGGGGCGGGGGAGCTGTTTTTT.